These T cell receptor beta chains were read from a single sample in a study of blood T cell repertoires in COVID-19. Some clones are missing from TCRdb's copy, which holds only in-frame ones; the method was immunoSEQ multiplex PCR. The table shows a few hundred thousand clones, with approximately 83% occurring only once. Sequenced sample: peripheral blood. These receptors came from a woman aged 55-70 years with acute or convalescent COVID-19. The CDR3 runs from the conserved cysteine through the conserved F or W. A D gene is named only where the DNA matches it firmly. Rows may omit the clone size; those that give it use once, few, many or a size class.

once,TRBJ2-1,.,TRBV5-4,CASSLGGGDYNEQFF,TGTGCCAGCTCTTTAGGCGGGGGCGATTACAATGAGCAGTTCTTC
.,TRBJ2-3,.,TRBV5-1,CASSLASVTSRSTDTQYF,TGCGCCAGCAGCTTGGCCTCCGTCACTAGCCGGAGCACAGATACGCAGTATTTT
few,TRBJ2-1,TRBD2,TRBV7-9,CASSSPIRLASSKFF,TGTGCCAGCAGCTCCCCAATAAGACTAGCCTCGTCTAAGTTCTTC
.,TRBJ1-1,.,TRBV9,CASSLSTGNHEAFF,TGTGCCAGCAGTCTATCCACAGGGAATCATGAAGCTTTCTTT
.,TRBJ1-1,TRBD1,TRBV19,CASTLDRWGTEAFF,TGTGCCAGTACGTTGGACAGGTGGGGCACTGAAGCTTTCTTT
.,TRBJ2-1,TRBD2,TRBV4-2,CASSQEGSGGAYNEQFF,TGTGCCAGCAGCCAAGAGGGTAGCGGGGGGGCGTACAATGAGCAGTTCTTC
.,TRBJ2-2,.,TRBV7-2,CASSLSSPGELFF,TGTGCCAGCAGCCTTTCTAGCCCCGGGGAGCTGTTTTTT
few,TRBJ1-2,TRBD1,TRBV18,CASSPTGQGAVRGYTF,TGTGCCAGCTCACCCACGGGACAGGGGGCTGTTCGGGGCTACACCTTC
.,TRBJ1-4,TRBD1,TRBV5-4,CASSPNRGRPEKLFF,TGTGCCAGCAGCCCAAACAGGGGGAGACCTGAAAAACTGTTTTTT
.,TRBJ2-2,TRBD2,TRBV19,CASSRGGTGELFF,TGTGCCAGTAGTAGGGGGGGTACCGGGGAGCTGTTTTTT
few,TRBJ2-5,TRBD2,TRBV9,CASSLGTSGGAKTQYF,TGTGCCAGCAGCCTCGGGACTAGCGGGGGGGCCAAGACCCAGTACTTC
.,TRBJ1-6,.,TRBV4-1,CASSQIQGGGNNSPLHF,TGCGCCAGCAGCCAAATTCAGGGAGGGGGTAATAATTCACCCCTCCACTTT
.,TRBJ1-5,.,TRBV2,CASSAQGDNQPQHF,TGTGCCAGCAGTGCCCAGGGCGATAATCAGCCCCAGCATTTT
.,TRBJ1-2,.,TRBV2,CASSQETGIYGYTF,TGTGCCAGCAGCCAAGAAACAGGGATATATGGCTACACCTTC
.,TRBJ1-1,.,TRBV21-1,CASSNFPGNTEAFF,TGTGCCAGCAGCAACTTCCCGGGGAACACTGAAGCTTTCTTT
few,TRBJ2-7,.,TRBV12-5,CASGLVLTVSYEQYF,TGTGCTAGTGGTTTGGTTCTAACAGTCTCCTACGAGCAGTACTTC
once,TRBJ1-2,.,TRBV5-6,CASRRGGEAGYTF,TGTGCCAGCAGACGAGGGGGGGAGGCTGGCTACACCTTC